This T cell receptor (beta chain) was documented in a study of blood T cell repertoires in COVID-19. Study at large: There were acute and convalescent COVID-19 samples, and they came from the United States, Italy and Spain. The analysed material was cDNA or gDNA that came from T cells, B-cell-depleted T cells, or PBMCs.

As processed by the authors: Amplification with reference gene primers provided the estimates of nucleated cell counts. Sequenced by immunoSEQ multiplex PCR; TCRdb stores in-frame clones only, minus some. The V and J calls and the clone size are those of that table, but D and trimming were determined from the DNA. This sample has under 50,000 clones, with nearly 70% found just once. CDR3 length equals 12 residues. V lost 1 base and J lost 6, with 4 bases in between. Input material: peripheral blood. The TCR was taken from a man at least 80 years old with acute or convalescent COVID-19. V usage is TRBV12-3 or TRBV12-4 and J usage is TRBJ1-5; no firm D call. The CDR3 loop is CASSLVRQPQHF. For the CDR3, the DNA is TGTGCCAGCAGTTTAGTTCGTCAGCCCCAGCATTTT.